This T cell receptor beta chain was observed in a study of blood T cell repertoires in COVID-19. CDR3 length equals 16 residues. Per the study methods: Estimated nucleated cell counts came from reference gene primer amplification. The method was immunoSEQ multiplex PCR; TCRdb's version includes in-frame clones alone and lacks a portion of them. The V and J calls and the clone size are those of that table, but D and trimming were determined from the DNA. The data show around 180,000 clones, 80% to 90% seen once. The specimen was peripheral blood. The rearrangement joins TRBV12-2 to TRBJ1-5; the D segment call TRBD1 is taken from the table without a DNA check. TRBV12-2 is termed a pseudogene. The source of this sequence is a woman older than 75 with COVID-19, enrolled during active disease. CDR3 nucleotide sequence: TGTGCAAGTCGCTTAGCCAGGGCAGGGGGCAATCAGCCCCAGCATTTT. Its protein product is CASRLARAGGNQPQHF.